The 27 T cell receptor beta chains listed next were all sequenced from one sample in a study of T cells after yellow fever vaccination. TCRdb processed the 5' RACE reads anew with MiXCR; each CDR3 protein has one entry. The table includes hundreds of thousands of distinct CDR3 sequences, about 13% detected once. The sequencing used PBMCs, collected on the day of the yellow fever booster vaccination. The receptors derive from a man aged 25-40 years who received the YFV17D yellow fever vaccine.

The CDR3 sequence: CASSPRSSPEAFF. CDR3 DNA: TGTGCCAGCTCACCACGGTCATCGCCTGAAGCTTTCTTT. The J gene is TRBJ1-1, the V gene TRBV18; D unresolved. Trimming removed 1 base from V and 6 bases from J, with 9 bases in between. Germline V gene sequence: CDR1 KGHSH, CDR2 LQKENI. The CDR3 loop spans 13 amino acids.

CDR3 nucleotides: TGTGCCAGCAGCTTAGTGGGTGGGAGGCACAATCAGCCCCAGCATTTT. This encodes CASSLVGGRHNQPQHF. V gene TRBV7-2 combines with J gene TRBJ1-5; D is uncertain. Trimming shortened V by 1 base and J by 3 bases, and 13 bases separated the two germline ends. CDR3 length equals 16 residues. From germline, CDR1 is SGHTA and CDR2 FQGNSA.

In its sample, this clonotype was seen a few times. J is TRBJ2-2 and V is TRBV7-2; D possibly corresponds to TRBD1 (6 bases). Germline loops: CDR1 SGHTA, CDR2 FQGNSA. The CDR3 loop spans 15 amino acids. Trimming left V 6 bases short and J 2 bases short, with 13 bases between. The CDR3 sequence: CASRATGTNTGELFF. Written as DNA, the CDR3 is TGTGCCAGCAGAGCAACAGGGACCAACACCGGGGAGCTGTTTTTT.

This clonotype has only a few counts. This chain joins TRBV10-2 and TRBJ2-5; no clear D gene. V shed 8 bases and J shed 5 bases, with 15 bases lying between them. The CDR3 loop spans 13 amino acids. The germline V gene encodes CDR1 WSHSY and CDR2 SAAADI. Written as DNA, the CDR3 is TGCGCCAGCGGGCGGAGTCCCACTGAGACCCAGTACTTC. Its protein is CASGRSPTETQYF.

This clonotype was counted many times. The chain carries TRBV28 and TRBJ2-7; 9 bases match TRBD2. With V trimmed by 5 bases and J by 3 bases, 5 bases remained unmatched. The CDR3 has 14 residues. Germline loops: CDR1 MDHEN, CDR2 SYDVKM. The DNA of the CDR3 is TGTGCCAGCAGTCCAGCGGGAGGATTCTACGAGCAGTACTTC. Translating it yields CASSPAGGFYEQYF. The full variable domain, in which reference TRBV28 and TRBJ2-7 provide the parts outside the CDR3, is DVKVTQSSRYLVKRTGEKVFLECVQDMDHENMFWYRQDPGLGLRLIYFSYDVKMKEKGDIPEGYSVSREKKERFSLILESASTNQTSMYLCASSPAGGFYEQYFGPGTRLTVT.

The genes are TRBV28 and TRBJ2-1; D could derive from TRBD1 or TRBD2 (5 bases each). The ends were cut back, 6 bases at V and 5 bases at J, with 11 bases in the middle. This CDR3 has 13 residues. Germline V gives CDR1 MDHEN, CDR2 SYDVKM. CDR3: CASRVGVNNEQFF. CDR3 nucleotides: TGTGCCAGCAGGGTGGGGGTTAACAATGAGCAGTTCTTC.

The rearrangement links TRBV20-1 to TRBJ2-5; perhaps TRBD2 as D (6 bases). The CDR3 has 12 residues. Germline V CDR1 and CDR2: DFQATT, SNEGSKA (reference sequence). Trimming pared 6 bases from V and 5 bases from J, leaving 13 bases between. This CDR3 is CSAGGFRETQYF. The CDR3 region has the DNA TGCAGTGCAGGAGGGTTTCGGGAGACCCAGTACTTC.

CDR3 protein: CASSLPGEGTDTQYF. The DNA of the CDR3 is TGTGCCAGCAGCTTACCGGGCGAGGGCACAGATACGCAGTATTTT. The chain uses TRBV7-3 and TRBJ2-3, with no clear D. V gave up 2 bases and J gave up 1 base, with 10 bases separating them. This CDR3 is 15 amino acids long. Germline CDR1 and CDR2: SGHTA and FQGTGA. The full variable domain, with the rest looked up from reference TRBV7-3 and TRBJ2-3, is GAGVSQTPSNKVTEKGKYVELRCDPISGHTALYWYRQSLGQGPEFLIYFQGTGAADDSGLPNDRFFAVRPEGSVSTLKIQRTERGDSAVYLCASSLPGEGTDTQYFGPGTRLTVL.

Concerning this clonotype: One end of the junction fails to match germline, which may point to a read error. This chain connects TRBV5-1 to TRBJ2-7; 7 nucleotides align to TRBD1. Germline assignment: CDR1 SGHRS and CDR2 YFSETQ. The CDR3 totals 12 residues. CDR3 nucleotides: TGTGCCAGCTCACAGGGGACCTACGAGCAGTACTTC. Amino acid sequence: CASSQGTYEQYF.

Here the CDR3 DNA reads TGTGCCAGCTCGGATAGTGCGAATGAAAAACTGTTTTTT. Its protein is CASSDSANEKLFF. The J gene is TRBJ1-4, the V gene TRBV12-3 or TRBV12-4; D ambiguous. This CDR3 contains 13 residues. Between the trimmed V and J ends, which lost 8 bases and 5 bases, there was a span of 12 bases.

Here the CDR3 reads CASSMWALGGNEQFF. The CDR3 nucleotides read TGTGCCAGTAGTATGTGGGCCCTCGGGGGCAATGAGCAGTTCTTC. The chain is built from TRBV19 and TRBJ2-1; maybe TRBD2 (6 bases). CDR1 and CDR2 (germline): LNHDA, SQIVND (reference sequence). The CDR3 sequence is 15 residues long. Deletions cut 3 bases from V and 6 bases from J, with 15 bases between.

CDR3 nucleotide sequence: TGTGCCAGCGATCCTAGCGGGAGCACAGATACGCAGTATTTT. Protein sequence: CASDPSGSTDTQYF. The V and J genes are TRBV6-1 and TRBJ2-3; 8 bases map to TRBD2. Germline V gene sequence: CDR1 MNHNS, CDR2 SASEGT. The CDR3 totals 14 residues. V lost 8 bases to trimming and J lost 0 bases; unmatched junction nucleotides: 4.

The table lists this clonotype with a few counts. This chain uses TRBV19 with TRBJ2-1, with D tentatively TRBD1 (5 bases). The V and J ends lost 5 bases and 0 bases respectively, with 11 bases between them. This CDR3 has 15 amino acids. CDR1 and CDR2 (germline): LNHDA, SQIVND (reference sequence). In DNA form, the CDR3 reads TGTGCCAGTAGTCAAGACAGACCCTCCTACAATGAGCAGTTCTTC. This codes for CASSQDRPSYNEQFF.

The sample holds a few counts of this clonotype. The gene calls are TRBV19 and TRBJ1-6; D is perhaps TRBD1 (5 bases). Germline lookup yields CDR1 LNHDA and CDR2 SQIVND (reference sequence). CDR3 length equals 16 residues. V shed 4 bases and J shed 6 bases, with 16 bases lying between them. The DNA for the CDR3 is TGTGCCAGTAGTACATCGGCAGGGCGATTTAATTCACCCCTCCACTTT. Its translation is CASSTSAGRFNSPLHF.

J is TRBJ2-5 and V is TRBV6-5, with unresolved D. Between the trimmed V and J ends, which lost 2 bases and 0 bases, there was a span of 4 bases. CDR3 length: 13 amino acids. Germline V lookup: CDR1 MNHEY, CDR2 SVGAGI. Written as DNA, the CDR3 is TGTGCCAGCAGTTACAGCGACCAAGAGACCCAGTACTTC. It translates to CASSYSDQETQYF.

The rearrangement joins TRBV12-3 or TRBV12-4 to TRBJ2-1, with 7 bases lining up with TRBD2. The CDR3 sequence is 18 residues long. V was pared by 3 bases and J by 5 bases, with 16 bases of the junction left unmatched. The CDR3: CASSFSPGVRERDNEQFF. DNA of the CDR3: TGTGCCAGCAGTTTTTCCCCCGGGGTGCGGGAGAGGGACAATGAGCAGTTCTTC.

The gene calls are TRBV10-3 and TRBJ2-5, with a possible D match to TRBD1 (6 bases). Germline V gene sequence: CDR1 ENHRY, CDR2 SYGVKD. The CDR3 sequence is 13 residues long. Trimming took 6 bases from V and 2 from J, leaving 10 bases between them. The CDR3 nucleotides read TGTGCCATCAGCGGGACACTTCAAGAGACCCAGTACTTC. Translated: CAISGTLQETQYF.

The chain combines TRBV6-2 or TRBV6-3 with TRBJ1-2, with D perhaps TRBD1 (5 bases). Trimming removed 2 bases from V and 0 bases from J, with 10 bases in between. CDR3 size: 15 residues. CDR1 and CDR2 (germline): MNHEY, SVGEGT. CDR3 nucleotide sequence: TGTGCCAGCAGTTACCCCCAGGGATCTAACTATGGCTACACCTTC. Encoded protein: CASSYPQGSNYGYTF.

The J gene is TRBJ2-1, the V gene TRBV20-1, with D perhaps TRBD2 (5 bases). This CDR3 contains 16 residues. Looked up from germline, CDR1 is DFQATT and CDR2 is SNEGSKA (reference sequence). V lost 0 bases and J lost 7, with 19 bases in between. The DNA of the CDR3 is TGCAGTGCTAGAGAGCCCTTCTGGAAGCCGGGGAATGAGCAGTTCTTC. Residues: CSAREPFWKPGNEQFF.

This clonotype occurred many times. The chain couples TRBV15 to TRBJ2-3; D might be TRBD2 (5 bases). The germline gives CDR1 LNHNV, CDR2 YYDKDF (reference sequence). Trimming pared 5 bases from V and 4 bases from J, leaving 13 bases between. This CDR3 contains 14 residues. As DNA, the CDR3 is TGTGCCACCAGCGGTTTAACCGGGGCAGATACGCAGTATTTT. It yields the protein CATSGLTGADTQYF.

This clonotype has more than one count but fewer than ten. The V and J genes are TRBV29-1 and TRBJ1-2; the match to TRBD1 covers 7 bases. The CDR3 loop spans 12 amino acids. Germline-derived CDR1 and CDR2 are SQVTM and ANQGSEA. Trimming removed 4 bases from V and 8 bases from J; junction bases left unmatched: 7. The CDR3 DNA sequence: TGCAGCGTTGTGAGAGGGGGCAACGGCTACACCTTC. Translation gives CSVVRGGNGYTF.

This clonotype was seen only a few times. The CDR3 loop reads CAIRTLVGGAFGEQYF. Written as DNA, the CDR3 is TGTGCCATCAGAACCTTGGTCGGAGGGGCGTTTGGCGAGCAGTACTTC. V is TRBV10-3 and J is TRBJ2-7; maybe TRBD2 (6 bases). V gave up 6 bases and J gave up 6 bases, with 24 bases separating them. Germline V gene lookup returns CDR1 ENHRY and CDR2 SYGVKD. The CDR3 covers 16 residues.

The gene calls are TRBV19 and TRBJ1-5, with D maybe TRBD1 (6 bases). The V gene's germline CDR1 is LNHDA and CDR2 SQIVND (reference sequence). This CDR3 spans 15 amino acids. V was cut by 3 bases and J by 3 bases, with 12 bases left in between. The DNA for the CDR3 is TGTGCCAGTAGTATTTCCGGGGGGCACAATCAGCCCCAGCATTTT. This gives the protein CASSISGGHNQPQHF.

The chain recombines TRBV29-1 with TRBJ1-2; D call uncertain. The CDR3 length is 14 residues. Trimming took off 3 bases at V and 8 bases at J, with 19 bases between the two ends. Germline V lookup: CDR1 SQVTM, CDR2 ANQGSEA. The CDR3 loop is CSVDLTDAGRGYTF. The CDR3 DNA sequence: TGCAGCGTTGACCTTACTGACGCAGGTCGGGGCTACACCTTC.

This clonotype was counted between two and nine times. The chain employs TRBV29-1 and TRBJ2-1; 8 positions match TRBD2. V trimming: 2 bases; J trimming: 9 bases; junction bases outside the gene matches: 3. Germline CDR1 and CDR2: SQVTM and ANQGSEA. This CDR3 region has 12 residues. CDR3 in DNA: TGCAGCGTTGAAAGGGCGGGGGGTGAGCAGTTCTTC. It translates to CSVERAGGEQFF.

The rearrangement links TRBV7-2 to TRBJ1-5; 12 nucleotides agree with TRBD1. This CDR3 is 15 amino acids long. In germline, CDR1 is SGHTA, CDR2 FQGNSA. V shed 3 bases, J shed 9 bases, and the junction held 6 bases outside the gene matches. The CDR3 DNA reads as TGTGCCAGCAGCTTGGGGGGGACAGGGGGCATGCCCCAGCATTTT. This sequence encodes CASSLGGTGGMPQHF.

This clonotype turned up a few times. CDR3 loop: CSVVDRGRGYEQYF. The CDR3 DNA reads as TGCAGCGTAGTGGACAGGGGGAGGGGCTACGAGCAGTACTTC. The J gene is TRBJ2-7, the V gene TRBV29-1; TRBD1 agrees at 10 bases. CDR1 and CDR2 from the germline V gene are SQVTM and ANQGSEA. Losses at the gene ends were 6 bases for V and 3 bases for J; bases not matched to a gene: 8. This CDR3 spans 14 amino acids.